These T cell receptor beta chains were read from a single sample in a study of Ad26.COV2.S vaccination and SARS-CoV-2 variants. Profiling relied on immunoSEQ multiplex PCR, and the TCRdb table lists in-frame clones only, not all of them. The sample has roughly 300,000 clones; around 89% are singletons. The sample consisted of peripheral blood, taken in a trial of Ad26.COV2.S vaccine versus placebo. All receptors derive from a person between 18 and 65 years old who received the Ad26.COV2.S COVID-19 vaccine or a placebo. Both conserved end residues are trimmed from each CDR3. The order of the fields is CDR3 protein, V gene.

CDR3: ASSVTKRGTEAF
V: TRBV9

CDR3: SADHQETQY
V: TRBV20-1

CDR3: ASSARGATNEKLF
V: TRBV9

CDR3: AWNPIQKPGQGWSGANVLT
V: TRBV30

CDR3: ASSSAGIGTDGELF
V: TRBV13

CDR3: ASRAQGAGSGNTIY
V: TRBV14

CDR3: SVGSGLAGENLLEQY
V: TRBV29-1

CDR3: ASSSGTGGTEAF
V: TRBV5-1

CDR3: ASSGRNEQF
V: TRBV3-1/TRBV3-2

CDR3: ASSPGRVRTDTQY
V: TRBV7-2

CDR3: ASSPGRGRYNEQF
V: TRBV27

CDR3: ASTRRLDGTEAF
V: TRBV6-6

CDR3: ASRQGIQPQH
V: TRBV28

CDR3: ASSVNSNTEAF
V: TRBV9

CDR3: ASSERRVDNEQY
V: TRBV5-6

CDR3: ASSAGLPTGELF
V: TRBV5-1

CDR3: ASSLIGAF
V: TRBV7-9